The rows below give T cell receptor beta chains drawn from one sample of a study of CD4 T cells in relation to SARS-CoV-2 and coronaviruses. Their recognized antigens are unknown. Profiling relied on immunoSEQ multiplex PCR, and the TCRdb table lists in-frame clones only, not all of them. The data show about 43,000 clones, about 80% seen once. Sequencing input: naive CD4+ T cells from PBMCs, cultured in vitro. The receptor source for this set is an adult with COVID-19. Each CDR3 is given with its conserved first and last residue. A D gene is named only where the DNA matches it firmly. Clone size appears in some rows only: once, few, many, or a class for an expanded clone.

cdr3_aa: CASSTYLHGGRGDIQYF
cdr3_nt: TGTGCCAGCAGCACTTATTTGCACGGCGGGAGGGGGGACATTCAGTACTTC
v_call: TRBV5-6
clone_size: NA
j_call: TRBJ2-4
d_call: TRBD2

cdr3_aa: CAWSDRRQSFSYTF
cdr3_nt: TGTGCCTGGAGTGACAGGAGACAGAGCTTTAGCTACACCTTC
v_call: TRBV30
clone_size: NA
j_call: TRBJ1-2
d_call: NA

cdr3_aa: CAWGAGTSGQETQYF
cdr3_nt: TGTGCCTGGGGAGCCGGGACTAGCGGACAAGAGACCCAGTACTTC
v_call: TRBV30
clone_size: NA
j_call: TRBJ2-5
d_call: TRBD2

cdr3_aa: CASSLAGEQYF
cdr3_nt: TGCGCCAGCAGCTTGGCCGGGGAGCAGTACTTC
v_call: TRBV5-1
clone_size: once
j_call: TRBJ2-7
d_call: NA

cdr3_aa: CASSEASGGRSQYF
cdr3_nt: TGTGCCAGCAGTGAAGCGTCAGGGGGCCGTTCGCAGTATTTT
v_call: TRBV6-1
clone_size: NA
j_call: TRBJ2-3
d_call: TRBD1

cdr3_aa: CASSVTGDEQYF
cdr3_nt: TGTGCCAGCTCAGTTACAGGGGACGAGCAGTACTTC
v_call: TRBV18
clone_size: NA
j_call: TRBJ2-7
d_call: TRBD1

cdr3_aa: CASSPWAQETQYF
cdr3_nt: TGTGCCAGCAGCCCCTGGGCCCAAGAGACCCAGTACTTC
v_call: TRBV3-1/TRBV3-2
clone_size: NA
j_call: TRBJ2-5
d_call: NA

cdr3_aa: CASVGSGRNEQFF
cdr3_nt: TGTGCCAGCGTCGGTAGCGGGAGAAATGAGCAGTTCTTC
v_call: TRBV11-2
clone_size: NA
j_call: TRBJ2-1
d_call: TRBD2

cdr3_aa: CASSIGQTSTDTQYF
cdr3_nt: TGTGCCAGTAGTATTGGGCAAACTAGCACAGATACGCAGTATTTT
v_call: TRBV19
clone_size: NA
j_call: TRBJ2-3
d_call: NA

cdr3_aa: CASSPSGSYNEQFF
cdr3_nt: TGCGCCAGCAGCCCAAGCGGGAGCTACAATGAGCAGTTCTTC
v_call: TRBV10-1
clone_size: NA
j_call: TRBJ2-1
d_call: TRBD2

cdr3_aa: CASSLTDTQYF
cdr3_nt: TGTGCCAGCAGCTTGACAGATACGCAGTATTTT
v_call: TRBV5-6
clone_size: NA
j_call: TRBJ2-3
d_call: NA

cdr3_aa: CATSAGPYEQYF
cdr3_nt: TGTGCCACCAGTGCCGGACCCTACGAGCAGTACTTC
v_call: TRBV24-1
clone_size: NA
j_call: TRBJ2-7
d_call: NA

cdr3_aa: CASTLGGLGGYTF
cdr3_nt: TGTGCCAGCACCCTGGGGGGGCTGGGTGGCTACACCTTC
v_call: TRBV28
clone_size: NA
j_call: TRBJ1-2
d_call: NA

cdr3_aa: CASSSLSGTGNEKLFF
cdr3_nt: TGTGCCAGCAGTTCCTTATCCGGGACAGGCAATGAAAAACTGTTTTTT
v_call: TRBV28
clone_size: NA
j_call: TRBJ1-4
d_call: TRBD1

cdr3_aa: CASSLDYRGGVYNEQFF
cdr3_nt: TGTGCCAGCAGTCTCGATTACCGGGGTGGGGTCTACAATGAGCAGTTCTTC
v_call: TRBV7-6
clone_size: NA
j_call: TRBJ2-1
d_call: NA

cdr3_aa: CASSTRLAGGPKDGELFF
cdr3_nt: TGTGCCAGTAGTACAAGACTAGCGGGAGGGCCCAAGGACGGGGAGCTGTTTTTT
v_call: TRBV19
clone_size: NA
j_call: TRBJ2-2
d_call: TRBD2

cdr3_aa: CASSEGTQYF
cdr3_nt: TGTGCCAGCAGTGAGGGTACGCAGTATTTT
v_call: TRBV2
clone_size: few
j_call: TRBJ2-3
d_call: NA

cdr3_aa: CASSQDMGTDYEQYF
cdr3_nt: TGTGCCAGCAGCCAAGATATGGGGACAGACTACGAGCAGTACTTC
v_call: TRBV14
clone_size: NA
j_call: TRBJ2-7
d_call: TRBD1

cdr3_aa: CASSQDSVRQGTGELFF
cdr3_nt: TGTGCCAGCAGCCAAGATAGTGTCCGTCAAGGGACCGGGGAGCTGTTTTTT
v_call: TRBV3-1/TRBV3-2
clone_size: few
j_call: TRBJ2-2
d_call: NA

cdr3_aa: CASSSPRSETDTQYF
cdr3_nt: TGTGCCAGCAGTTCCCCCAGGAGTGAGACAGATACGCAGTATTTT
v_call: TRBV27
clone_size: once
j_call: TRBJ2-3
d_call: NA

cdr3_aa: CASSSKDRGLSEQYF
cdr3_nt: TGTGCCAGCAGCTCGAAGGACAGGGGGCTTAGCGAGCAGTACTTC
v_call: TRBV5-6
clone_size: NA
j_call: TRBJ2-7
d_call: TRBD1

cdr3_aa: CASSLAMGLERNEQFF
cdr3_nt: TGTGCCAGCAGCTTAGCGATGGGACTAGAGCGGAATGAGCAGTTCTTC
v_call: TRBV7-9
clone_size: once
j_call: TRBJ2-1
d_call: TRBD2

cdr3_aa: CASSITGFGFSLYEQYF
cdr3_nt: TGTGCCAGCAGTATAACAGGGTTCGGCTTTTCTCTCTACGAGCAGTACTTC
v_call: TRBV28
clone_size: NA
j_call: TRBJ2-7
d_call: NA

cdr3_aa: CASSLGGENTEAFF
cdr3_nt: TGTGCCAGCAGCTTAGGGGGCGAGAACACTGAAGCTTTCTTT
v_call: TRBV7-3
clone_size: NA
j_call: TRBJ1-1
d_call: NA

cdr3_aa: CASSPTGTGGEKLFF
cdr3_nt: TGTGCCAGCTCACCGACGGGGACAGGTGGTGAAAAACTGTTTTTT
v_call: TRBV18
clone_size: NA
j_call: TRBJ1-4
d_call: TRBD1

cdr3_aa: CSVAPGRELTNEQFF
cdr3_nt: TGCAGCGTTGCTCCGGGGCGGGAGCTAACCAATGAGCAGTTCTTC
v_call: TRBV29-1
clone_size: NA
j_call: TRBJ2-1
d_call: TRBD2

cdr3_aa: CASSYRAAYEQYF
cdr3_nt: TGTGCCAGCAGTTACAGGGCCGCCTACGAGCAGTACTTC
v_call: TRBV7-8
clone_size: few
j_call: TRBJ2-7
d_call: NA

cdr3_aa: CASSQLRVHTGELFF
cdr3_nt: TGTGCCAGCAGCCAACTCAGGGTACACACCGGGGAGCTGTTTTTT
v_call: TRBV14
clone_size: few
j_call: TRBJ2-2
d_call: NA

cdr3_aa: CASSLARRTSGKETQYF
cdr3_nt: TGTGCCAGCAGCTTAGCGCGTAGAACTAGCGGGAAAGAGACCCAGTACTTC
v_call: TRBV7-8
clone_size: NA
j_call: TRBJ2-5
d_call: TRBD2

cdr3_aa: CSVPSAGELFF
cdr3_nt: TGCAGCGTTCCGTCGGCCGGGGAGCTGTTTTTT
v_call: TRBV29-1
clone_size: NA
j_call: TRBJ2-2
d_call: NA

cdr3_aa: CATEGGTDTQYF
cdr3_nt: TGTGCCACCGAGGGGGGCACAGATACGCAGTATTTT
v_call: TRBV10-3
clone_size: once
j_call: TRBJ2-3
d_call: NA

cdr3_aa: CASSKDPSGRTTHSYEQYF
cdr3_nt: TGTGCCAGCAGCAAAGACCCTAGCGGGAGGACCACTCACTCCTACGAGCAGTACTTC
v_call: TRBV21-1
clone_size: once
j_call: TRBJ2-7
d_call: NA

cdr3_aa: CSVEVWGRNNNEQFF
cdr3_nt: TGCAGCGTTGAAGTTTGGGGGCGAAACAACAATGAGCAGTTCTTC
v_call: TRBV29-1
clone_size: NA
j_call: TRBJ2-1
d_call: NA

cdr3_aa: CATARGLADSYNEQFF
cdr3_nt: TGTGCCACTGCGCGGGGGCTAGCGGACTCCTACAATGAGCAGTTCTTC
v_call: TRBV9
clone_size: NA
j_call: TRBJ2-1
d_call: NA

cdr3_aa: CASSLGTSVLSYEQYF
cdr3_nt: TGCGCCAGCAGCTTGGGGACTAGTGTCCTCTCCTACGAGCAGTACTTC
v_call: TRBV5-1
clone_size: NA
j_call: TRBJ2-7
d_call: TRBD2

cdr3_aa: CASSVLAKNIQYF
cdr3_nt: TGTGCCAGCTCGGTCCTAGCCAAAAACATTCAGTACTTC
v_call: TRBV28
clone_size: few
j_call: TRBJ2-4
d_call: NA

cdr3_aa: CASTQVGGGDEQYF
cdr3_nt: TGTGCCAGCACGCAGGTCGGAGGAGGGGACGAGCAGTACTTC
v_call: TRBV11-2
clone_size: NA
j_call: TRBJ2-7
d_call: NA

cdr3_aa: CASSTEVRDTQYF
cdr3_nt: TGTGCCAGCAGCACAGAGGTACGAGATACGCAGTATTTT
v_call: TRBV7-2
clone_size: NA
j_call: TRBJ2-3
d_call: NA

cdr3_aa: CASSELLTGLHYGYTF
cdr3_nt: TGTGCCAGCAGTGAACTTCTAACAGGGTTACACTATGGCTACACCTTC
v_call: TRBV6-1
clone_size: NA
j_call: TRBJ1-2
d_call: NA

cdr3_aa: CASSYGIYEQYF
cdr3_nt: TGTGCCAGCAGTTACGGCATCTACGAGCAGTACTTC
v_call: TRBV6-2/TRBV6-3
clone_size: NA
j_call: TRBJ2-7
d_call: NA

cdr3_aa: CASSRLGVDGEQFF
cdr3_nt: TGCGCCAGCAGCCGACTAGGAGTTGACGGTGAGCAGTTCTTC
v_call: TRBV5-1
clone_size: NA
j_call: TRBJ2-1
d_call: NA

cdr3_aa: CASSLLDHRGPEQYF
cdr3_nt: TGTGCCAGCAGCTTGTTGGACCATAGGGGACCCGAGCAGTACTTC
v_call: TRBV5-6
clone_size: few
j_call: TRBJ2-7
d_call: NA

cdr3_aa: CASGGPSRSEAFF
cdr3_nt: TGTGCCAGTGGGGGACCCTCAAGGTCTGAAGCTTTCTTT
v_call: TRBV19
clone_size: NA
j_call: TRBJ1-1
d_call: NA

cdr3_aa: CASSFLGRNTGELFF
cdr3_nt: TGTGCCAGCAGCTTTCTAGGCAGGAACACCGGGGAGCTGTTTTTT
v_call: TRBV7-9
clone_size: NA
j_call: TRBJ2-2
d_call: NA

cdr3_aa: CASSLVLTGKETQYF
cdr3_nt: TGCGCCAGCAGCTTGGTCCTTACAGGGAAAGAGACCCAGTACTTC
v_call: TRBV5-1
clone_size: once
j_call: TRBJ2-5
d_call: NA

cdr3_aa: CASSQETAETQYF
cdr3_nt: TGTGCCAGCAGCCAAGAAACTGCGGAGACCCAGTACTTC
v_call: TRBV3-1/TRBV3-2
clone_size: NA
j_call: TRBJ2-5
d_call: NA

cdr3_aa: CASSPRVVMPVEQYF
cdr3_nt: TGTGCCAGCAGCCCCCGAGTAGTCATGCCTGTCGAGCAGTACTTC
v_call: TRBV7-9
clone_size: NA
j_call: TRBJ2-7
d_call: NA

cdr3_aa: CASSASAGGWSSTDTQYF
cdr3_nt: TGTGCCAGCAGTGCCTCGGCGGGAGGGTGGAGTAGCACAGATACGCAGTATTTT
v_call: TRBV28
clone_size: few
j_call: TRBJ2-3
d_call: TRBD2

cdr3_aa: CASSSTTGGLRQPQHF
cdr3_nt: TGTGCCAGCAGCTCTACGACAGGCGGTCTCAGGCAGCCCCAGCATTTT
v_call: TRBV11-2
clone_size: NA
j_call: TRBJ1-5
d_call: NA

cdr3_aa: CAWSFGSTYEQYF
cdr3_nt: TGTGCCTGGAGTTTCGGGAGCACCTACGAGCAGTACTTC
v_call: TRBV30
clone_size: NA
j_call: TRBJ2-7
d_call: NA

cdr3_aa: CASSLTRESEQYF
cdr3_nt: TGTGCCAGCAGTTTAACCAGGGAGAGCGAGCAGTACTTC
v_call: TRBV27
clone_size: NA
j_call: TRBJ2-7
d_call: NA

cdr3_aa: CSVEHSEVFEAFF
cdr3_nt: TGCAGCGTTGAGCACAGTGAGGTTTTTGAAGCTTTCTTT
v_call: TRBV29-1
clone_size: NA
j_call: TRBJ1-1
d_call: NA

cdr3_aa: CASSPEGDEQFF
cdr3_nt: TGTGCCAGCAGCCCCGAGGGCGATGAGCAGTTCTTC
v_call: TRBV5-4
clone_size: once
j_call: TRBJ2-1
d_call: NA

cdr3_aa: CASSDLTGLSYEQYF
cdr3_nt: TGTGCCAGCAGTGATCTTACGGGACTCTCCTACGAGCAGTACTTC
v_call: TRBV6-1
clone_size: NA
j_call: TRBJ2-7
d_call: NA

cdr3_aa: CASSPNVGTYNEQFF
cdr3_nt: TGTGCCAGCAGCCCCAATGTGGGGACCTACAATGAGCAGTTCTTC
v_call: TRBV9
clone_size: NA
j_call: TRBJ2-1
d_call: NA

cdr3_aa: CASSFRLATNTGELFF
cdr3_nt: TGTGCCAGTAGCTTTAGACTAGCGACGAACACCGGGGAGCTGTTTTTT
v_call: TRBV19
clone_size: NA
j_call: TRBJ2-2
d_call: TRBD2

cdr3_aa: CSVELGGSGEQYF
cdr3_nt: TGCAGCGTTGAACTCGGCGGGAGTGGCGAGCAGTACTTC
v_call: TRBV29-1
clone_size: medium-sized
j_call: TRBJ2-7
d_call: TRBD2

cdr3_aa: CASSYGTSGDEQFF
cdr3_nt: TGCGCCAGCAGCTACGGGACTAGCGGGGATGAGCAGTTCTTC
v_call: TRBV5-1
clone_size: once
j_call: TRBJ2-1
d_call: TRBD2